This passage covers 30 T cell receptor beta chains from one sample sequenced in a study of beta chain features in type 1 diabetes. TCRB transcripts that were expressed got sequenced, as all of the isolated RNA had been reverse transcribed. The repertoire was sequenced with immunoSEQ multiplex PCR; TCRdb's copy has only in-frame clones and lacks some. The sample yields hundreds of thousands of clones, over 10% seen once. For these TCRs, the target antigens are not known. Findings of the study overall: TCRB CDR3s from Type 1 diabetes patients were moderately but significantly shorter in all four CD4+ subsets.

Sample: naive CD4+ T cells from blood. These TCRs come from a man in his late teens or twenties with type 1 diabetes.

The chain links TRBV4-1 to TRBJ1-6; D gene unclear. V was trimmed by 1 base and J by 0 bases, leaving 4 bases between them. The CDR3 contains 15 residues. Germline V CDR1 and CDR2: MGHRA, YSYEKL. The CDR3 sequence is CASSQVNSYNSPLHF. The CDR3 region has the DNA TGCGCCAGCAGCCAAGTGAACTCCTATAATTCACCCCTCCACTTT.

This clone was seen more than once but under ten times. This chain uses TRBV7-2 with TRBJ2-1; 9 bases align to TRBD1. The CDR3 has 15 residues. Trimming at V came to 5 bases and at J to 2 bases, leaving 4 bases not matched to a gene. Germline V gene sequence: CDR1 SGHTA, CDR2 FQGNSA. CDR3 DNA sequence: TGTGCCAGCAGCGTACGGACAGGGGCCTACAATGAGCAGTTCTTC. It translates to CASSVRTGAYNEQFF.

The rearrangement uses TRBV19 and TRBJ2-5, with D tentatively TRBD2 (5 bases). Germline CDR1 is LNHDA and CDR2 is SQIVND (reference sequence). The CDR3 length is 14 residues. The ends were cut back, 3 bases at V and 5 bases at J, with 13 bases in the middle. The CDR3 coding sequence is TGTGCCAGTAGTATGACTGCAGGAGGTGAGACCCAGTACTTC. This gives the protein CASSMTAGGETQYF.

This clone was detected only a few times. The rearrangement links TRBV29-1 to TRBJ1-4; maybe TRBD1 (6 bases). V was clipped by 3 bases and J by 8 bases, with 13 bases between them. CDR1 and CDR2 from the germline V gene are SQVTM and ANQGSEA. CDR3 size: 13 residues. As DNA, the CDR3 is TGCAGCGTTGAGTGGCAGGGGATCGAAAAACTGTTTTTT. Its translation is CSVEWQGIEKLFF.

This rearrangement joins TRBV6-6 to TRBJ2-2, with D possibly TRBD2 on 5 matching bases. V was shortened by 6 bases and J by 5 bases, with 19 bases between the two germline ends. The CDR3 runs 16 residues. Germline CDR1 MNHNY, CDR2 SVGAGI (reference sequence). DNA for the CDR3: TGTGCCAGCAGCGGGGTTCGGGATTTAGGTACCGGGGAGCTGTTTTTT. Translating gives CASSGVRDLGTGELFF.

The V and J genes are TRBV29-1 and TRBJ1-1; D is possibly TRBD1 (5 bases). This CDR3 contains 12 residues. From germline, CDR1 is SQVTM and CDR2 ANQGSEA. With 4 bases removed from V and 11 bases from J, the gap between germline ends came to 17 bases. The CDR3 protein is CSVARATLGAFF. CDR3 nucleotide sequence: TGCAGCGTTGCCAGGGCCACTCTCGGGGCTTTCTTT.

This clone was counted between two and nine times. The same CDR3 can be traced to other DNA sequences in this sample. The chain combines TRBV28 with TRBJ2-7; D is unclear. V lost 4 bases and J 3 bases, leaving 7 bases between the germline ends. The CDR3 runs 12 residues. The germline CDR1 and CDR2 sequences are MDHEN and SYDVKM. The DNA of the CDR3 is TGTGCCAGCAGTTCCCCGGGCTACGAGCAGTACTTC. Residues: CASSSPGYEQYF.

DNA of the CDR3: TGTGCCAGCAGTGACACTACGACAGGGGACAATGAGCAGTTCTTC. Protein: CASSDTTTGDNEQFF. The chain links TRBV6-4 to TRBJ2-1; 8 nucleotides agree with TRBD1. Germline V gene data show CDR1 as MRHNA and CDR2 as SNTAGT. With 2 bases clipped from V and 5 bases from J, the junction kept 5 bases outside the gene matches. The CDR3 runs 15 residues.

This chain connects TRBV29-1 to TRBJ2-7, with a tentative D call TRBD2 (7 bases). CDR3 length: 13 amino acids. Between the trimmed V and J ends, which lost 1 base and 6 bases, there was a span of 13 bases. CDR1 and CDR2 (germline): SQVTM, ANQGSEA. The CDR3 region is CSVEVGEGGEQYF. Written as DNA, the CDR3 is TGCAGCGTTGAAGTAGGGGAGGGGGGCGAGCAGTACTTC.

In its sample, this clone was seen a few times. The rearrangement joins TRBV10-3 to TRBJ1-3; D unresolved. The CDR3 length is 15 residues. CDR1 is ENHRY, CDR2 SYGVKD, per germline. Trimming pared 7 bases from V and 8 bases from J, leaving 21 bases between. The DNA for the CDR3 is TGTGCCATCACCTCCGGGCCCGAGTTCGGGGACACCATATATTTT. This sequence encodes CAITSGPEFGDTIYF.

This clone was seen a few times. The rearrangement links TRBV27 to TRBJ2-6, with D uncertain. Trimming took 4 bases from V and 0 from J, leaving 7 bases between them. This CDR3 contains 15 residues. Germline CDR1 MNHEY, CDR2 SMNVEV (reference sequence). As DNA, the CDR3 is TGTGCCAGCAGTTCATTGAGCTCTGGGGCCAACGTCCTGACTTTC. It codes for CASSSLSSGANVLTF.

The chain recombines TRBV2 with TRBJ1-5; no clear D gene. Germline CDR1 and CDR2: SNHLY and FYNNEI. The CDR3 covers 15 residues. The V end was cut by 1 base, the J end by 3 bases, with 10 bases between. The CDR3 DNA reads as TGTGCCAGCAGTGAAGAGGCTGGGAACAATCAGCCCCAGCATTTT. Its protein is CASSEEAGNNQPQHF. The whole variable domain, filled in from reference TRBV2 and TRBJ1-5, reads EPEVTQTPSHQVTQMGQEVILRCVPISNHLYFYWYRQILGQKVEFLVSFYNNEISEKSEIFDDQFSVERPDGSNFTLKIRSTKLEDSAMYFCASSEEAGNNQPQHFGDGTRLSIL.

This chain links TRBV29-1 with TRBJ1-1, with no clear D. Trimming took off 0 bases at V and 3 bases at J, with 8 bases between the two ends. Per the germline V gene, CDR1 is SQVTM and CDR2 is ANQGSEA. The length of the CDR3 is 13 residues. The CDR3 region has the DNA TGCAGCGTTGAAGAACAGACGTACACTGAAGCTTTCTTT. It specifies CSVEEQTYTEAFF.

This clone was counted only a few times. J is TRBJ1-1 and V is TRBV7-9; maybe TRBD1 (5 bases). With 4 bases removed from V and 4 bases from J, the gap between germline ends came to 13 bases. Per the germline V gene, CDR1 is SEHNR and CDR2 is FQNEAQ (reference sequence). This CDR3 has 14 amino acids. This chain's CDR3 is CASSSGRRVTEAFF. The DNA for the CDR3 is TGTGCCAGCAGCTCGGGACGGCGGGTCACTGAAGCTTTCTTT. Full variable domain (missing parts from reference TRBV7-9 and TRBJ1-1): DTGVSQNPRHKITKRGQNVTFRCDPISEHNRLYWYRQTLGQGPEFLTYFQNEAQLEKSRLLSDRFSAERPKGSFSTLEIQRTEQGDSAMYLCASSSGRRVTEAFFGQGTRLTVV.

The J gene is TRBJ2-5, the V gene TRBV5-1; TRBD2 matches 10 bases. The CDR3 has 15 residues. CDR1 and CDR2 from the germline V gene are SGHRS and YFSETQ. Trimming took 2 bases from V and 2 from J; bases not matched to a gene: 3. The CDR3 DNA is TGCGCCAGCAGCTTCACTAGCGGGGCACAAGAGACCCAGTACTTC. It is translated as CASSFTSGAQETQYF.

This chain links TRBV29-1 with TRBJ1-5; 7 nucleotides line up with TRBD1. The trim removed 5 bases at V and 5 bases at J, leaving 9 bases unmatched. Germline V gene lookup returns CDR1 SQVTM and CDR2 ANQGSEA. The CDR3 is 14 amino acids. CDR3 nucleotide sequence: TGCAGCGTTAACGGCGGGACAGAGGATCAGCCCCAGCATTTT. It yields the protein CSVNGGTEDQPQHF.

This clone was found a few times. The chain recombines TRBV7-7 with TRBJ2-5; 14 bases are a match to TRBD2. The V and J ends lost 5 bases and 4 bases, in that order; junction bases with no gene match: 3. This CDR3 has 15 amino acids. Germline CDR1 reads SSHAT; CDR2 reads FNYEAQ (reference sequence). CDR3 in amino acids: CASSMGLAGAETQYF. The CDR3 DNA is TGTGCCAGCAGCATGGGACTAGCGGGGGCAGAGACCCAGTACTTC.

The rearrangement links TRBV6-5 to TRBJ1-1; 11 nucleotides line up with TRBD1. The CDR3 has 15 amino acids. Germline lookup yields CDR1 MNHEY and CDR2 SVGAGI. Germline trimming cut 7 bases from V and 4 bases from J; bases unmatched to any gene: 8. The CDR3 sequence is CASIGLGQGATEAFF. DNA of the CDR3: TGTGCCAGCATCGGATTAGGACAGGGGGCCACTGAAGCTTTCTTT.

The chain couples TRBV5-1 to TRBJ2-7, with D unclear. Per the germline V gene, CDR1 is SGHRS and CDR2 is YFSETQ. V shed 0 bases and J shed 3 bases, with 10 bases lying between them. The CDR3 totals 14 residues. CDR3 bases: TGCGCCAGCAGCTTGGCCCCGCCAGGCTACGAGCAGTACTTC. Residues: CASSLAPPGYEQYF.

CDR3 nucleotide sequence: TGCGCCAGCAGCCCAGGGCCCGGGGAGCTGTTTTTT. Protein sequence: CASSPGPGELFF. This chain links TRBV5-1 with TRBJ2-2; D may be TRBD1 (5 bases). The CDR3 runs to 12 residues. Germline lookup yields CDR1 SGHRS and CDR2 YFSETQ. The germline V and J ends were trimmed by 4 bases and 6 bases, with 7 bases remaining between them.

J is TRBJ2-4 and V is TRBV11-3, with TRBD1 as a possible D gene (5 bases). This CDR3 has 13 amino acids. Per the germline V gene, CDR1 is SGHNT and CDR2 is YENEEA. Trimming stripped 1 base from V and 13 bases from J, with 14 bases between. This CDR3 is CASSLVFQGTQYF. As DNA, the CDR3 is TGTGCCAGCAGCTTAGTATTTCAGGGAACGCAGTACTTC. The whole variable domain, filled in from reference TRBV11-3 and TRBJ2-4, reads EAGVVQSPRYKIIEKKQPVAFWCNPISGHNTLYWYLQNLGQGPELLIRYENEEAVDDSQLPKDRFSAERLKGVDSTLKIQPAELGDSAVYLCASSLVFQGTQYFGAGTRLSVL.

The chain links TRBV7-2 to TRBJ1-2; D is ambiguous. The germline V gene encodes CDR1 SGHTA and CDR2 FQGNSA. Trimming pared 1 base from V and 2 bases from J, leaving 11 bases between. CDR3 length equals 15 residues. The CDR3, as DNA: TGTGCCAGCAGCTTAGGCGCCAGCATAAACTATGGCTACACCTTC. Encoded protein: CASSLGASINYGYTF.

This clone has a handful of counts. CDR3: CASSYSGTIANYGYTF. For the CDR3, the DNA is TGTGCCAGCAGTTACTCGGGGACCATAGCTAACTATGGCTACACCTTC. This rearrangement joins TRBV6-5 to TRBJ1-2, with D maybe TRBD1 (5 bases). The CDR3 sequence is 16 residues long. Trimming stripped 0 bases from V and 0 bases from J, with 11 bases between. Germline CDR1 and CDR2: MNHEY and SVGAGI.

The chain combines TRBV2 with TRBJ2-2, with D possibly being TRBD1 or TRBD2 (7 bases each). Germline assignment: CDR1 SNHLY and CDR2 FYNNEI. The V gene lost 5 bases and the J gene lost 6 bases, with 16 bases spanning the gap. This CDR3 region has 15 residues. In DNA, the CDR3 is TGTGCCAGCAGTCCCAGACAGGGAGGGGCCGGGGAGCTGTTTTTT. As protein: CASSPRQGGAGELFF.

This clone has a handful of counts. This rearrangement joins TRBV19 to TRBJ2-7, with 10 bases that match TRBD1. Germline values: CDR1 LNHDA, CDR2 SQIVND (reference sequence). With V trimmed by 3 bases and J by 5 bases, 7 bases remained unmatched. The CDR3 extends over 15 amino acids. CDR3 sequence (DNA): TGTGCCAGTAGTATTCCGGGACAGGGGATCGACGAGCAGTACTTC. It is translated as CASSIPGQGIDEQYF.

The V gene is TRBV2, the J gene TRBJ1-4, with D perhaps matching TRBD1 (5 bases). Trimming left V 3 bases short and J 7 bases short, with 12 bases between. Germline V gene sequence: CDR1 SNHLY, CDR2 FYNNEI. The CDR3 totals 14 residues. CDR3 protein: CASSDWAGSEKLFF. In DNA form, the CDR3 reads TGTGCCAGCAGTGATTGGGCAGGGAGTGAAAAACTGTTTTTT.

This clone was observed a handful of times. The junction departs from the called germline gene at one end, perhaps through a read error. The rearrangement joins TRBV29-1 to TRBJ1-4, with TRBD1 matching over 7 bases. Germline-derived CDR1 and CDR2 are SQVTM and ANQGSEA. CDR3 length: 16 residues. CDR3 sequence reads: CSVEGLPGQTMKMRIF. CDR3 in DNA: TGCAGCGTTGAAGGGCTCCCGGGACAGACAATGAAAATGAGGATTTTT.

This chain connects TRBV5-1 to TRBJ2-7; 10 nucleotides agree with TRBD1. The CDR3 runs 15 residues. CDR1 and CDR2 from the germline V gene are SGHRS and YFSETQ. Trimming cost V 2 bases and J 5 bases; bases outside gene matches: 7. The CDR3 protein is CASSLTGTGVNEQYF. Here the CDR3 DNA reads TGCGCCAGCAGCTTAACCGGGACAGGGGTGAACGAGCAGTACTTC.

This clone was seen only a few times. The chain joins TRBV15 to TRBJ1-4; 9 bases line up with TRBD1. The CDR3 totals 15 residues. With 5 bases clipped from V and 8 bases from J, the junction kept 9 bases outside the gene matches. Germline CDR1 reads LNHNV; CDR2 reads YYDKDF (reference sequence). The CDR3 DNA reads as TGTGCCACCAGCTCCACGGGACAGGGTTACGAAAAACTGTTTTTT. Translating gives CATSSTGQGYEKLFF.

The rearrangement uses TRBV6-6 and TRBJ1-4, with D maybe TRBD1 (6 bases). This CDR3 has 15 amino acids. Trimming left V 5 bases short and J 8 bases short, with 18 bases between. CDR1 and CDR2 from the germline V gene are MNHNY and SVGAGI (reference sequence). CDR3 DNA sequence: TGTGCCAGCAGTCTACAGGGTGTGGCTGGCGAAAAACTGTTTTTT. It yields the protein CASSLQGVAGEKLFF.